Presented here are 2 T cell receptor beta chains from one specimen sequenced in a study of response to subunit inactivated influenza vaccine (dated by TCRdb to between 2017 and 2018). Receptors were amplified or captured by RT-PCR. Sequencing instrument: Illumina HiSeq 2500. TCRdb reprocessing: public reads trimmed at Q25 with fastp, clones called with MiXCR, in-frame beta chains kept. One record per CDR3 amino acid sequence lists the most common genes and DNA. This sample is represented by 500,000 to 600,000 distinct CDR3 sequences; 16% of them were singletons. The top ten clones comprise less than 4% of the sample. The sequencing used CD4+ T cells sorted from PBMCs, collected around 2 years after vaccination. The receptors derive from a man aged 50-75 years who received an inactivated influenza vaccine. Donor details come from another sample of the same person, matched by shared clones.

In this sample, this clonotype turned up a few times. V usage is TRBV30 and J usage is TRBJ2-7, with a weak D call TRBD1 (5 bases). CDR1 is GTSNPN and CDR2 is SVGIG in the germline V gene (reference sequence). The V and J ends lost 4 bases and 3 bases respectively, with 7 bases between them. The CDR3 consists of 11 residues. This chain's CDR3 is CAWTGNYEQYF. DNA for the CDR3: TGTGCCTGGACAGGGAACTACGAGCAGTACTTC.

There are a few counts of this clonotype. The chain uses TRBV19 and TRBJ2-3; 8 nucleotides align to TRBD1. Losses at the gene ends were 4 bases for V and 10 bases for J; bases not matched to a gene: 4. This CDR3 region has 12 residues. Germline V CDR1 and CDR2: LNHDA, SQIVND (reference sequence). CDR3 nucleotide sequence: TGTGCCAGTAGTAGAGGACAGGGTTCGCAGTATTTT. Protein product: CASSRGQGSQYF.